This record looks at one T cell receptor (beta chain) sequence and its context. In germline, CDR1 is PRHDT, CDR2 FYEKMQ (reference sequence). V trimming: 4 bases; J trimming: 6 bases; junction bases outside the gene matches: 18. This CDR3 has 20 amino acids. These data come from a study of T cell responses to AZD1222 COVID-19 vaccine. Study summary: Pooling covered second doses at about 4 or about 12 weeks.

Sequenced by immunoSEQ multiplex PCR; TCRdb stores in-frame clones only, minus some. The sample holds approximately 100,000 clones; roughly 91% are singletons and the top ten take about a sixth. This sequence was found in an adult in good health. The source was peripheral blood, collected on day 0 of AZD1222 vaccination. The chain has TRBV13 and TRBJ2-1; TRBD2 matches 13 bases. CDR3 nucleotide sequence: TGTGCCAGCAGCTACCCACCGGGACCACTAGCGGGAGGGCCGAGCAATGAGCAGTTCTTC. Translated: CASSYPPGPLAGGPSNEQFF.